This passage covers 27 T cell receptor beta chains from one sample sequenced in a study of cytomegalovirus exposure and HLA in healthy donors. PCR involved 60 Vbeta and 13 Jbeta primers. Method: immunoSEQ multiplex PCR; TCRdb's copy keeps in-frame clones and lacks some. The top ten hold 5% to 8% of the sample, which has some 170,000 clones, over 60% seen once. The sequenced material came from PBMCs. These receptors were obtained from a man in his forties in good health and CMV-seropositive.

This clone was observed a few times. The chain couples TRBV4-2 to TRBJ2-7, with a tentative D call TRBD1 (6 bases). CDR1 and CDR2 (germline): LGHNA, YNFKEQ. The CDR3 consists of 12 residues. The ends were cut back, 5 bases at V and 6 bases at J, with 11 bases in the middle. CDR3 in DNA: TGTGCCAGCAGCGCCAGGGGAAGCGAGCAGTACTTC. It codes for CASSARGSEQYF.

This clone was picked up one time. The chain couples TRBV19 to TRBJ2-7, with a possible D match to TRBD2 (5 bases). The CDR3 is 12 residues long. CDR1 is LNHDA and CDR2 is SQIVND in the germline V gene (reference sequence). The ends were cut back, 7 bases at V and 3 bases at J, with 10 bases in the middle. The CDR3 here is CASTGGYYEQYF. In DNA form, the CDR3 reads TGTGCCAGTACGGGCGGGTACTACGAGCAGTACTTC.

This clone has a single count. The J gene is TRBJ1-1, the V gene TRBV7-3; 8 positions match TRBD1. CDR1 SGHTA and CDR2 FQGTGA come from the germline V gene. V was clipped by 4 bases and J by 4 bases; unmatched bases: 5. The CDR3 sequence is 14 residues long. DNA of the CDR3: TGTGCCAGCAGCTCCTGGACAGGGAGCACTGAAGCTTTCTTT. This codes for CASSSWTGSTEAFF.

Comment on this clone: The sample holds other DNA sequences that translate to the same CDR3. For the CDR3, the DNA is TGTGCCAGCAGCGTAGCAGGGGACTCCTACAATGAGCAGTTCTTC. Its protein product is CASSVAGDSYNEQFF. This rearrangement joins TRBV9 to TRBJ2-1; D may be TRBD1 (6 bases). Germline V gene lookup returns CDR1 SGDLS and CDR2 YYNGEE. Trimming cost V 0 bases and J 0 bases, with 7 bases left between them. The CDR3 runs to 15 residues.

The count of this clone is one. This sequence joins TRBV18 and TRBJ1-1; D is unresolved. The CDR3 loop spans 12 amino acids. Trimming pared 1 base from V and 11 bases from J, leaving 11 bases between. The germline gives CDR1 KGHSH, CDR2 LQKENI. CDR3 sequence reads: CASSPLIGEAFF. The CDR3, as DNA: TGTGCCAGCTCACCACTGATTGGGGAGGCTTTCTTT. Complete variable domain (other parts from reference TRBV18 and TRBJ1-1): NAGVMQNPRHLVRRRGQEARLRCSPMKGHSHVYWYRQLPEEGLKFMVYLQKENIIDESGMPKERFSAEFPKEGPSILRIQQVVRGDSAAYFCASSPLIGEAFFGQGTRLTVV.

The chain carries TRBV10-1 and TRBJ2-1, with 7 bases lining up with TRBD2. The CDR3 has 13 amino acids. With V trimmed by 4 bases and J by 4 bases, 1 base remained unmatched. CDR1 and CDR2 from the germline V gene are WNHNN and SYGVQD (reference sequence). CDR3 DNA: TGCGCCAGCAGTGGGGGACTATACAATGAGCAGTTCTTC. Translated, it gives CASSGGLYNEQFF.

The genes are TRBV25-1 and TRBJ1-1; TRBD1 might be the D (6 bases). The CDR3 runs to 14 residues. In germline, CDR1 is MGHDK, CDR2 SYGVNS. Trimming took 6 bases from V and 4 from J, leaving 15 bases between them. The CDR3 region is CASSQQGIGTEAFF. DNA for the CDR3: TGTGCCAGCAGCCAACAGGGTATTGGCACTGAAGCTTTCTTT.

J is TRBJ2-6 and V is TRBV15; tentative D call: TRBD2 (5 bases). The CDR3 is 17 amino acids. Germline CDR1 reads LNHNV; CDR2 reads YYDKDF (reference sequence). V lost 1 base and J 2 bases, leaving 12 bases between the germline ends. The CDR3 DNA reads TGTGCCACCAGCAGAGCCGGCGAGGGAGCTGGGGCCAACGTCCTGACTTTC. Translation: CATSRAGEGAGANVLTF.

This chain links TRBV29-1 with TRBJ2-4; the match to TRBD2 covers 8 bases. The CDR3 runs to 13 residues. Per the germline V gene, CDR1 is SQVTM and CDR2 is ANQGSEA. J was trimmed by 14 bases and V by 6 bases; bases with no gene match: 15. The CDR3 loop reads CSVPGDGTRVEYF. In DNA, the CDR3 is TGCAGCGTCCCTGGGGACGGGACTAGGGTAGAGTACTTC. Together with reference TRBV29-1 and TRBJ2-4, the CDR3 gives the full variable domain: SAVISQKPSRDICQRGTSLTIQCQVDSQVTMMFWYRQQPGQSLTLIATANQGSEATYESGFVIDKFPISRPNLTFSTLTVSNMSPEDSSIYLCSVPGDGTRVEYFGAGTRLSVL.

The CDR3 DNA follows: TGCGCCAGCAGCCGTACTACAGGGGTTGGGACACAGCCCCAGCATTTT. Translated, it gives CASSRTTGVGTQPQHF. This chain connects TRBV4-1 to TRBJ1-5, with 7 bases matching TRBD1. The trim removed 4 bases at V and 7 bases at J, leaving 13 bases unmatched. The CDR3 totals 16 residues. Per the germline V gene, CDR1 is MGHRA and CDR2 is YSYEKL.

The rearrangement uses TRBV18 and TRBJ2-7; 7 bases fit TRBD2. CDR1 and CDR2 from the germline V gene are KGHSH and LQKENI. The CDR3 consists of 15 residues. V gave up 3 bases and J gave up 2 bases; unmatched junction bases: 7. CDR3 sequence: CASSPSLAATYEQYF. The CDR3 DNA reads as TGTGCCAGCTCACCGAGCCTAGCGGCCACCTACGAGCAGTACTTC. The full variable domain, completed using reference TRBV18 and TRBJ2-7, is NAGVMQNPRHLVRRRGQEARLRCSPMKGHSHVYWYRQLPEEGLKFMVYLQKENIIDESGMPKERFSAEFPKEGPSILRIQQVVRGDSAAYFCASSPSLAATYEQYFGPGTRLTVT.

The V call is TRBV18, the J call TRBJ2-5, with 7 bases aligning to TRBD2. The ends lost 4 bases at V and 2 bases at J; junction bases unmatched: 4. This CDR3 is 14 amino acids long. Germline lookup yields CDR1 KGHSH and CDR2 LQKENI. The DNA of the CDR3 is TGTGCCAGCTCACTTACTAGCGTTCAAGAGACCCAGTACTTC. Protein sequence: CASSLTSVQETQYF.

Points on this clone: At one end, the junction sequence differs from germline, possibly due to a read error. The chain is built from TRBV7-7 and TRBJ1-1; D gene uncertain. In germline, CDR1 is SSHAT, CDR2 FNYEAQ (reference sequence). This CDR3 has 13 amino acids. This CDR3 reads CASSSISSTEAFF. The CDR3, as DNA: TGTGCTAGCAGCTCTATCTCGAGCACTGAAGCTTTCTTT.

A remark on this clone: The same CDR3 is also encoded by other DNA sequences in this sample. This rearrangement joins TRBV2 to TRBJ2-2; weak D call: TRBD2 (5 bases). The germline V gene has CDR1 SNHLY and CDR2 FYNNEI. Trimming cost V 6 bases and J 2 bases, with 13 bases left between them. This CDR3 contains 15 residues. The CDR3 bases are TGTGCCAGCAGCCTACTAGTTCCCAACACCGGGGAGCTGTTTTTT. It specifies CASSLLVPNTGELFF.

A note on this clone: One junction end does not reproduce the germline sequence, and a read error may be involved. This sequence joins TRBV7-7 and TRBJ2-3, with 8 bases matching TRBD2. Germline assignment: CDR1 SSHAT and CDR2 FNYEAQ (reference sequence). The CDR3 length is 15 residues. CDR3 residues: CASSLGRGGADTQYF. The CDR3 coding sequence is TGTGCTAGCAGCTTAGGTCGGGGGGGCGCAGATACGCAGTATTTT.

V usage is TRBV2 and J usage is TRBJ2-3; 7 nucleotides line up with TRBD2. CDR3 size: 11 residues. V was pared by 10 bases and J by 4 bases, with 2 bases of the junction left unmatched. The germline V gene has CDR1 SNHLY and CDR2 FYNNEI. This CDR3 is CATGGSDTQYF. In DNA form, the CDR3 reads TGTGCCACCGGGGGGTCAGATACGCAGTATTTT.

In DNA, the CDR3 is TGCGCCAGCAGCTTGGTGGCCACGGGGGAGACCCAGTACTTC. It translates to CASSLVATGETQYF. The chain is built from TRBV5-1 and TRBJ2-5, with D possibly matching TRBD2 (5 bases). The CDR3 extends over 14 amino acids. Trimming left V 0 bases short and J 5 bases short, with 11 bases between. Germline-derived CDR1 and CDR2 are SGHRS and YFSETQ.

This clone was observed a handful of times. CDR3 in amino acids: CASSLGTGGLYGYTF. The CDR3 region has the DNA TGTGCCAGCAGCTTGGGGACAGGGGGTTTATATGGCTACACCTTC. The rearrangement joins TRBV5-6 to TRBJ1-2; 10 bases align to TRBD1. CDR1 SGHDT and CDR2 YYEEEE come from the germline V gene. This CDR3 comprises 15 residues. The V and J ends lost 0 bases and 5 bases, in that order; junction bases with no gene match: 4.

A remark on this clone: Within the sample, other DNA sequences also encode this same CDR3. The chain is built from TRBV10-2 and TRBJ2-7; 7 positions agree with TRBD1. The CDR3 length is 14 residues. Germline loops: CDR1 WSHSY, CDR2 SAAADI. V was clipped by 6 bases and J by 2 bases; unmatched bases: 7. CDR3 bases: TGCGCCAGCAGGGGCCGGGACAGAGCCTACGAGCAGTACTTC. Translation: CASRGRDRAYEQYF.

There are a few counts of this clone. The chain has TRBV4-2 and TRBJ2-7, with TRBD2 as a possible D gene (6 bases). The V gene's germline CDR1 is LGHNA and CDR2 YNFKEQ. V lost 0 bases to trimming and J lost 1 base, with 13 bases between them. This CDR3 comprises 16 residues. Here the CDR3 reads CASSQDETGASYEQYF. As DNA, the CDR3 is TGTGCCAGCAGCCAAGATGAAACGGGAGCTTCCTACGAGCAGTACTTC.

The V and J genes are TRBV2 and TRBJ2-5; 11 positions match TRBD2. The CDR3 contains 16 residues. Germline V lookup: CDR1 SNHLY, CDR2 FYNNEI. Losses at the gene ends were 2 bases for V and 2 bases for J; bases not matched to a gene: 4. The CDR3 coding sequence is TGTGCCAGCAGTGAAAAGGGACTAGCGGTGCAAGAGACCCAGTACTTC. Amino acids: CASSEKGLAVQETQYF. Full variable domain (rest looked up from reference TRBV2 and TRBJ2-5): EPEVTQTPSHQVTQMGQEVILRCVPISNHLYFYWYRQILGQKVEFLVSFYNNEISEKSEIFDDQFSVERPDGSNFTLKIRSTKLEDSAMYFCASSEKGLAVQETQYFGPGTRLLVL.

This chain connects TRBV11-2 to TRBJ1-1; 8 bases are shared with TRBD1. This CDR3 region has 15 residues. Looked up from germline, CDR1 is SGHAT and CDR2 is FQNNGV. J lost 0 bases, V lost 7 bases, and 7 bases had no gene match. CDR3 in DNA: TGTGCCAGCAACCGGAGGACAGGGTTGAACACTGAAGCTTTCTTT. Translation gives CASNRRTGLNTEAFF.

This clone was recorded only once. The chain couples TRBV6-6 to TRBJ2-3, with 9 nucleotides matching TRBD1. J was trimmed by 1 base and V by 8 bases; bases with no gene match: 10. In germline, CDR1 is MNHNY, CDR2 SVGAGI (reference sequence). The CDR3 extends over 16 amino acids. CDR3 sequence: CASPPPGQGGTDTQYF. The CDR3 DNA reads TGTGCCAGCCCTCCCCCGGGACAGGGTGGCACAGATACGCAGTATTTT.

This clone came up a few times. The V gene is TRBV6-5, the J gene TRBJ2-3; tentatively, D is TRBD2 (6 bases). Germline V gene sequence: CDR1 MNHEY, CDR2 SVGAGI. V was cut by 3 bases and J by 6 bases, with 13 bases left in between. The CDR3 has 14 amino acids. CDR3 DNA: TGTGCCAGCAGTTATTGGAGGGCGGGGGATACGCAGTATTTT. It yields the protein CASSYWRAGDTQYF.

This clone was detected a few times. The rearrangement joins TRBV5-1 to TRBJ2-7; weak D call: TRBD1 (6 bases). The germline V and J ends were trimmed by 0 bases and 8 bases, with 9 bases remaining between them. Germline V CDR1 and CDR2: SGHRS, YFSETQ. The CDR3 covers 12 residues. CDR3 amino acids: CASSLEGDKQYF. The CDR3 bases are TGCGCCAGCAGCTTGGAAGGGGACAAGCAGTACTTC.

This sequence joins TRBV27 and TRBJ2-3; TRBD1 aligns across 8 bases. This CDR3 comprises 15 residues. J lost 4 bases, V lost 6 bases, and 9 bases had no gene match. Germline values: CDR1 MNHEY, CDR2 SMNVEV (reference sequence). CDR3 loop: CASSIWTGTADTQYF. CDR3 DNA sequence: TGTGCCAGCAGCATATGGACAGGGACCGCAGATACGCAGTATTTT.

The CDR3 spells CASSPGHSQETQYF. CDR3 DNA sequence: TGCGCCAGCAGCCCGGGACACAGTCAAGAGACCCAGTACTTC. The rearrangement joins TRBV5-1 to TRBJ2-5; D may be TRBD1 (6 bases). The CDR3 runs to 14 residues. CDR1 SGHRS and CDR2 YFSETQ come from the germline V gene. Trimming removed 4 bases at V and 2 bases at J, with 12 bases between.